Listed here are 5 T cell receptor beta chains from one sample, sequenced in a study of control samples from healthy donors and cancer patients. Sequencing used immunoSEQ multiplex PCR; TCRdb keeps in-frame clones, though not all of them. This sample has about 130,000 clones, with 85% to 95% found just once. Sequenced: PBMCs. The receptors shown here come from an elderly man with head and neck cancer.

V is TRBV9 and J is TRBJ2-2; D not certain. The V end lost 1 base, the J end lost 3 bases, and 4 bases lay between the germline ends. The CDR3 runs 13 residues. CDR1 and CDR2 from the germline V gene are SGDLS and YYNGEE. CDR3 amino acids: CASSVSDTGELFF. DNA for the CDR3: TGTGCCAGCAGCGTATCGGACACCGGGGAGCTGTTTTTT.

This rearrangement joins TRBV6-2 or TRBV6-3 to TRBJ1-1; D possibly corresponds to TRBD1 (5 bases). The V gene's germline CDR1 is MNHEY and CDR2 SVGEGT. Between the trimmed V and J ends, which lost 2 bases and 8 bases, there was a span of 18 bases. This CDR3 has 15 residues. The CDR3 DNA reads as TGTGCCAGCAGTTACGTGGTGACAGAGGGTTCGGAAGCTTTCTTT. This encodes CASSYVVTEGSEAFF.

In its sample, this clone was seen a few times. The gene calls are TRBV18 and TRBJ1-1; unclear D gene. Germline loops: CDR1 KGHSH, CDR2 LQKENI. Deletions cut 6 bases from V and 9 bases from J, with 11 bases between. This CDR3 has 11 amino acids. Written as DNA, the CDR3 is TGTGCCAGCTCCGAGACTGAGCAAGCTTTCTTT. Translated: CASSETEQAFF.

This chain links TRBV7-9 with TRBJ2-7; D is unresolved. V was clipped by 0 bases and J by 4 bases, with 16 bases between them. CDR3 length: 16 amino acids. Looked up from germline, CDR1 is SEHNR and CDR2 is FQNEAQ (reference sequence). CDR3 region: CASSLAIGHGSYEQYF. The CDR3 region has the DNA TGTGCCAGCAGCTTAGCGATCGGGCATGGGTCTTACGAGCAGTACTTC. The full variable domain, its missing parts supplied by reference TRBV7-9 and TRBJ2-7, is DTGVSQNPRHKITKRGQNVTFRCDPISEHNRLYWYRQTLGQGPEFLTYFQNEAQLEKSRLLSDRFSAERPKGSFSTLEIQRTEQGDSAMYLCASSLAIGHGSYEQYFGPGTRLTVT.

The chain is built from TRBV20-1 and TRBJ1-2, with D unclear. V was cut by 3 bases and J by 4 bases, with 15 bases left in between. The V gene's germline CDR1 is DFQATT and CDR2 SNEGSKA (reference sequence). This CDR3 has 14 amino acids. DNA for the CDR3: TGCAGTGCTAGTCCTCAACTTCTTTTCTATGGCTACACCTTC. Translating gives CSASPQLLFYGYTF.